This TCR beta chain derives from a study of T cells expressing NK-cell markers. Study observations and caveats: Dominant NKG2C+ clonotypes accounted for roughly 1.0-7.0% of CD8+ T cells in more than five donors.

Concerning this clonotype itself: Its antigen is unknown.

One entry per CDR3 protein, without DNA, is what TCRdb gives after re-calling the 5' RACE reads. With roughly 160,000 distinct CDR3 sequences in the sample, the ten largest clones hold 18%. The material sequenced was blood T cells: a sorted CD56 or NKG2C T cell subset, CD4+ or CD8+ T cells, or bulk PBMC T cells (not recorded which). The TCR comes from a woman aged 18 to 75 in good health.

The chain's CDR3 is CASSQQGQGAYEQYF. V and J are TRBV4-1 and TRBJ2-7; the TCRdb call, TRBD1, lacks DNA for checking. Germline CDR1 and CDR2: MGHRA and YSYEKL. This CDR3 is 15 amino acids long.